Below are 27 T cell receptor beta chains sequenced from a single sample in a study of cytomegalovirus exposure and HLA in healthy donors. The PCR employed 60 Vbeta primers together with 13 Jbeta primers. Using immunoSEQ multiplex PCR, the repertoire was profiled, and TCRdb retains in-frame clones only, with some absent. The table includes about 98,000 clones, 75% to 85% detected once. Sequencing was done on a sample of PBMCs. The receptors stem from a man between 18 and 35 years old in good health and CMV-seropositive.

V and J are TRBV2 and TRBJ1-5, with TRBD1 matching 11 bases. The V gene end was trimmed by 3 bases and the J gene end by 4 bases; junction bases not matched to a gene: 2. The germline V gene encodes CDR1 SNHLY and CDR2 FYNNEI. This CDR3 is 15 amino acids long. The DNA for the CDR3 is TGTGCCAGCAGTGAGGACAGGGGGCGAAATCAGCCCCAGCATTTT. As protein: CASSEDRGRNQPQHF. Supplemented by reference TRBV2 and TRBJ1-5, the full variable domain reads EPEVTQTPSHQVTQMGQEVILRCVPISNHLYFYWYRQILGQKVEFLVSFYNNEISEKSEIFDDQFSVERPDGSNFTLKIRSTKLEDSAMYFCASSEDRGRNQPQHFGDGTRLSIL.

By sample fraction, this clone is medium-sized. This rearrangement joins TRBV7-9 to TRBJ1-1, with D unclear. Trimming stripped 7 bases from V and 5 bases from J, with 14 bases between. Germline V gene sequence: CDR1 SEHNR, CDR2 FQNEAQ (reference sequence). The CDR3 totals 13 residues. The DNA of the CDR3 is TGTGCCAGCACCCCAGGTTCTGCGACTGAAGCTTTCTTT. Protein sequence: CASTPGSATEAFF.

This clone occurred a few times. The J gene is TRBJ2-5, the V gene TRBV27; TRBD2 is a possible D gene (6 bases). The CDR3 consists of 15 residues. Per germline, CDR1 MNHEY and CDR2 SMNVEV (reference sequence). The germline V and J ends were trimmed by 5 bases and 5 bases, with 18 bases remaining between them. The CDR3 DNA reads TGTGCCAGCAGTCTCACGGGGACCGCGGGGGAGACCCAGTACTTC. Protein product: CASSLTGTAGETQYF.

This clone was seen once. Written as DNA, the CDR3 is TGTGCCAGTAGTGGGACTAGCGGGGGGAGATCCTACAATGAGCAGTTCTTC. Protein: CASSGTSGGRSYNEQFF. The chain is built from TRBV19 and TRBJ2-1, with 15 bases lining up with TRBD2. The ends lost 5 bases at V and 1 base at J; junction bases unmatched: 3. This CDR3 has 17 residues. Germline CDR1 and CDR2: LNHDA and SQIVND (reference sequence).

This chain uses TRBV7-9 with TRBJ2-5, with 9 bases that match TRBD1. The end of the DNA aligns better with TRBJ2-7, so the J call may be wrong. This CDR3 region has 14 residues. Germline assignment: CDR1 SEHNR and CDR2 FQNEAQ (reference sequence). The CDR3 DNA follows: TGTGCCAGCAGCGGCCGGGACAGGGCCTTCGAGCAGTACTTC. Translation gives CASSGRDRAFEQYF.

This clone was recorded only once. V is TRBV2 and J is TRBJ2-6; D perhaps matches TRBD2 (6 bases). Germline CDR1 SNHLY, CDR2 FYNNEI. The CDR3 is made up of 16 amino acids. Trimming stripped 8 bases from V and 2 bases from J, with 16 bases between. DNA of the CDR3: TGTGCCAGCTCAGGCCAGGGCGGGACTGGGGCCAACGTCCTGACTTTC. This codes for CASSGQGGTGANVLTF. Full variable domain (remainder filled in from reference TRBV2 and TRBJ2-6): EPEVTQTPSHQVTQMGQEVILRCVPISNHLYFYWYRQILGQKVEFLVSFYNNEISEKSEIFDDQFSVERPDGSNFTLKIRSTKLEDSAMYFCASSGQGGTGANVLTFGAGSRLTVL.

The genes are TRBV7-6 and TRBJ1-6; TRBD1 matches at 7 bases. The trim removed 1 base at V and 10 bases at J, leaving 13 bases unmatched. This CDR3 has 17 amino acids. Germline CDR1 SGHVS, CDR2 FNYEAQ. CDR3 sequence (DNA): TGTGCCAGCAGCTTAGTGGCAGGGGGTAGTTTTTGGTCACCCCTCCACTTT. The encoded protein is CASSLVAGGSFWSPLHF.

The V and J genes are TRBV30 and TRBJ1-5; D is unresolved. Germline-derived CDR1 and CDR2 are GTSNPN and SVGIG (reference sequence). This CDR3 comprises 13 residues. Trimming removed 0 bases from V and 5 bases from J, with 8 bases in between. Written as DNA, the CDR3 is TGTGCCTGGAGTGTGAGTGCATATCAGCCCCAGCATTTT. The encoded protein is CAWSVSAYQPQHF.

In its sample, this clone was seen once. The chain has TRBV10-3 and TRBJ2-7, with TRBD1 matching 11 bases. Germline assignment: CDR1 ENHRY and CDR2 SYGVKD. The V and J ends lost 2 bases and 1 base, in that order; junction bases with no gene match: 10. The CDR3 runs 18 residues. CDR3 nucleotides: TGTGCCATCAGTGAGCCGGCACAAGGACAGGGGGCTTCCTACGAGCAGTACTTC. This encodes CAISEPAQGQGASYEQYF.

The V and J genes are TRBV7-6 and TRBJ2-2, with D perhaps TRBD2 (6 bases). Germline V gives CDR1 SGHVS, CDR2 FNYEAQ. The V end was cut by 4 bases, the J end by 4 bases, with 22 bases between. The CDR3 length is 18 residues. The CDR3 protein is CASSSRAGFRGSTGELFF. The CDR3 DNA sequence: TGTGCCAGCAGCTCCCGGGCGGGGTTTCGAGGGTCCACCGGGGAGCTGTTTTTT.

The chain has TRBV6-6 and TRBJ2-3; 7 bases line up with TRBD1. Germline trimming cut 4 bases from V and 0 bases from J; bases unmatched to any gene: 7. Germline CDR1 MNHNY, CDR2 SVGAGI (reference sequence). The length of the CDR3 is 16 residues. This CDR3 reads CASSLGQLPSTDTQYF. In nucleotides, the CDR3 is TGTGCCAGCAGTTTGGGACAGCTTCCTAGCACAGATACGCAGTATTTT.

The sample holds one count of this clone. This sequence joins TRBV6-1 and TRBJ2-2; 8 nucleotides match TRBD2. The CDR3 loop spans 16 amino acids. V lost 0 bases, J lost 0 bases, and 0 bases stayed unmatched. Germline V gene sequence: CDR1 MNHNS, CDR2 SASEGT. Written as DNA, the CDR3 is TGTGCCAGCAGTGAAGCAGCGGGAGCGAACACCGGGGAGCTGTTTTTT. This translates into CASSEAAGANTGELFF.

The rearrangement links TRBV7-2 to TRBJ2-4; D may be TRBD1 (5 bases). This CDR3 is built from 16 residues. Trimming took off 5 bases at V and 3 bases at J, with 17 bases between the two ends. Germline CDR1 SGHTA, CDR2 FQGNSA. The CDR3 protein is CASSLNRPLGKNIQYF. As DNA, the CDR3 is TGTGCCAGCAGCCTTAACAGGCCCCTAGGCAAAAACATTCAGTACTTC.

The chain couples TRBV27 to TRBJ1-3; tentative D call: TRBD1 (6 bases). V lost 6 bases and J lost 0, with 12 bases in between. The CDR3 totals 15 residues. From germline, CDR1 is MNHEY and CDR2 SMNVEV (reference sequence). CDR3 in DNA: TGTGCCAGCAGGGACAGCCGCTTCTCTGGAAACACCATATATTTT. Amino acids: CASRDSRFSGNTIYF.

The V and J genes are TRBV7-9 and TRBJ1-1; 7 positions match TRBD1. Per germline, CDR1 SEHNR and CDR2 FQNEAQ (reference sequence). This CDR3 comprises 14 residues. The V segment lost 5 bases and the J segment 4 bases; nucleotides outside the gene matches: 7. CDR3 nucleotides: TGTGCCAGCAGCATTCTACAGGGGCGCACTGAAGCTTTCTTT. The encoded protein is CASSILQGRTEAFF.

The CDR3 nucleotides read TGTGCCAGTAGTACGCGCGGCGGGGAAGGCTACACCTTC. This translates into CASSTRGGEGYTF. The chain recombines TRBV19 with TRBJ1-2; D remains unclear. This CDR3 has 13 residues. Germline CDR1 and CDR2: LNHDA and SQIVND (reference sequence). V was trimmed by 4 bases and J by 8 bases, leaving 14 bases between them. Full variable domain (missing parts from reference TRBV19 and TRBJ1-2): DGGITQSPKYLFRKEGQNVTLSCEQNLNHDAMYWYRQDPGQGLRLIYYSQIVNDFQKGDIAEGYSVSREKKESFPLTVTSAQKNPTAFYLCASSTRGGEGYTFGSGTRLTVV.

This clone was counted once. J is TRBJ2-3 and V is TRBV5-1, with D unclear. The CDR3 length is 14 residues. The V gene's germline CDR1 is SGHRS and CDR2 YFSETQ. V was clipped by 4 bases and J by 2 bases, with 11 bases between them. CDR3 loop: CASSPTIATDTQYF. The CDR3 DNA reads as TGCGCCAGCAGCCCGACGATAGCCACAGATACGCAGTATTTT.

This chain links TRBV4-1 with TRBJ2-1; 9 nucleotides agree with TRBD2. J gave up 2 bases and V 8 bases, and 7 bases lay outside the gene matches. Per germline, CDR1 MGHRA and CDR2 YSYEKL. The CDR3 consists of 15 residues. The chain's CDR3 is CASGAGGLPYNEQFF. The CDR3 nucleotides read TGCGCCAGCGGGGCGGGGGGGTTACCCTACAATGAGCAGTTCTTC.

The J gene is TRBJ2-5, the V gene TRBV4-1; 12 bases match TRBD2. The J segment lost 5 bases and the V segment lost 5 bases, leaving 9 bases of the junction unmatched. CDR3 length: 16 residues. The germline V gene encodes CDR1 MGHRA and CDR2 YSYEKL. DNA of the CDR3: TGCGCCAGCAGCTCTAGCGGGGGGGGGACTGAGGAGACCCAGTACTTC. This gives the protein CASSSSGGGTEETQYF.

The gene calls are TRBV2 and TRBJ1-6, with 7 bases lining up with TRBD1. Germline-derived CDR1 and CDR2 are SNHLY and FYNNEI. V lost 0 bases, J lost 9 bases, and 8 bases stayed unmatched. The CDR3 runs 16 residues. DNA for the CDR3: TGTGCCAGCAGTGAAGCGGTGGGGACAGTTGGTTCACCCCTCCACTTT. This sequence encodes CASSEAVGTVGSPLHF.

This rearrangement joins TRBV4-2 to TRBJ2-3; D remains unclear. Trimming stripped 4 bases from V and 3 bases from J, with 5 bases between. Germline CDR1 reads LGHNA; CDR2 reads YNFKEQ. The CDR3 runs 12 residues. CDR3: CASSPPTDTQYF. CDR3 coding DNA: TGTGCCAGCAGCCCCCCAACAGATACGCAGTATTTT.

The rearrangement joins TRBV28 to TRBJ2-7; possibly TRBD1 for D (7 bases). Germline CDR1 and CDR2: MDHEN and SYDVKM. Trimming took 4 bases from V and 1 from J, leaving 14 bases between them. The CDR3 has 15 residues. The CDR3 coding sequence is TGTGCCAGCAGTTCGAGGACAGGAGGGTCCTACGAGCAGTACTTC. As protein: CASSSRTGGSYEQYF.

V gene TRBV4-1 combines with J gene TRBJ1-4; D gene uncertain. Trimming removed 1 base at V and 6 bases at J, with 15 bases between. Germline-derived CDR1 and CDR2 are MGHRA and YSYEKL. This CDR3 region has 16 residues. The CDR3 here is CASSQVNRARDEKLFF. The CDR3 nucleotides are TGCGCCAGCAGCCAAGTTAACCGGGCGAGGGATGAAAAACTGTTTTTT.

This chain connects TRBV5-4 to TRBJ1-2; a weak D match, TRBD1 (5 bases). CDR1 is SGHNT and CDR2 is YYREEE in the germline V gene (reference sequence). The ends were cut back, 4 bases at V and 14 bases at J, with 18 bases in the middle. The CDR3 runs to 12 residues. CDR3 sequence reads: CASSPREGLGTF. CDR3 DNA: TGTGCCAGCAGCCCCCGGGAGGGGTTGGGGACCTTC.

The genes are TRBV6-4 and TRBJ1-5, with D unclear. Germline-derived CDR1 and CDR2 are MRHNA and SNTAGT. The V gene lost 5 bases and the J gene lost 0 bases, with 8 bases spanning the gap. The CDR3 sequence is 14 residues long. The CDR3 DNA reads TGTGCCAGCAGTCAGACATATAGCAATCAGCCCCAGCATTTT. It translates to CASSQTYSNQPQHF.

The chain uses TRBV6-4 and TRBJ1-6, with a weak D call TRBD1 (6 bases). Germline V gene sequence: CDR1 MRHNA, CDR2 SNTAGT. V lost 6 bases to trimming and J lost 9 bases, with 24 bases between them. The CDR3 is 17 residues long. The CDR3 sequence is CASRASQGGSRSSPLHF. The CDR3 bases are TGTGCCAGCAGAGCCTCACAGGGTGGATCGCGTAGTTCACCCCTCCACTTT.

This clone was detected a few times. The V gene is TRBV30, the J gene TRBJ2-3; the match to TRBD2 covers 7 bases. The CDR3 covers 13 residues. V lost 2 bases to trimming and J lost 6 bases; unmatched junction nucleotides: 5. The germline V gene has CDR1 GTSNPN and CDR2 SVGIG (reference sequence). CDR3 nucleotide sequence: TGTGCCTGGAGTTCTTCGGGGGGTGATACGCAGTATTTT. Its protein is CAWSSSGGDTQYF.